The sequence of this T cell receptor beta chain was determined in a study of blood T cells in healthy people across ages. Then a second PCR, running roughly 6 to 12 cycles, was carried out with a sample-barcoded 5' primer and a J-beta primer mix. Each CDR3 protein gets one entry after TCRdb re-called the 5' RACE reads with MiXCR. This table has about 1.6 million distinct CDR3 sequences, 34% appearing once. This CDR3 comprises 17 residues. Trimming took 4 bases from V and 1 from J; bases not matched to a gene: 8. CDR1 and CDR2 (germline): SGHRS, YFSETQ. This receptor was obtained from a woman in her 30s in good health. The rearrangement joins TRBV5-1 to TRBJ2-1; 10 bases line up with TRBD1. Sequencing was carried out using blood. The CDR3 protein is CASSQRTGGKSYNEQFF. In DNA, the CDR3 is TGCGCCAGCAGCCAAAGGACAGGGGGAAAGTCCTACAATGAGCAGTTCTTC.